This TCR beta chain is drawn from a study of shared clonotypes between healthy human individuals. Whole-study results and caveats: Donor clonotype sharing was expected to depend on sequencing depth. Shared clonotypes: roughly 4.7% naive CD4, roughly 3.8% naive CD8, roughly 2.4% memory CD4, approximately 0.41% memory CD8.

CCR7-negative CD45RA+ TemRA cells were pooled with CD45RO+ cells for CD8 memory. Once extracted for a subset, genomic DNA was divided evenly among several immunoSEQ plates. TCRdb's copy holds only in-frame clones and misses some; the assay was immunoSEQ multiplex PCR. In the table there are roughly 720,000 clones, less than 95% of which are singletons. As to this clone: Its target is unknown.

Trimming removed 5 bases from V and 1 base from J; junction bases left unmatched: 3. There are 15 residues in the CDR3. CDR1 SGHVS and CDR2 FQNEAQ come from the germline V gene. V usage is TRBV7-8 and J usage is TRBJ1-3, with 9 bases identical to TRBD1. This TCR was sampled from a man between 18 and 35 years old in good health. Some clones in this sample may be carry-over from other donors' samples. The sequencing input was memory CD8+ T cells from PBMCs. Subset here: CD45RO+ cells pooled with CCR7-negative TemRA cells. The CDR3 coding sequence is TGTGCCAGCAGCAAAGACAGGGGGTCTGGAAACACCATATATTTT. Protein: CASSKDRGSGNTIYF.